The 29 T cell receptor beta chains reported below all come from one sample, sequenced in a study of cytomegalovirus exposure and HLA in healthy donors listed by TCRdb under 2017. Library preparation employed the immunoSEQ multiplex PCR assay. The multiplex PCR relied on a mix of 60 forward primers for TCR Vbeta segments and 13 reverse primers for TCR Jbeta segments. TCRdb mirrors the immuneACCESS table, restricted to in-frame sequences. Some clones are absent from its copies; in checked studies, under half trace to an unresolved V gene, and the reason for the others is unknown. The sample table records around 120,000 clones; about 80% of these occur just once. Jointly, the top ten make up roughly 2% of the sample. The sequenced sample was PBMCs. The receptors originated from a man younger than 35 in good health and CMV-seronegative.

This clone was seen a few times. CDR3 residues: CASSSTGIPNEKLFF. Here the CDR3 DNA reads TGTGCCAGCAGCTCAACAGGGATCCCGAATGAAAAACTGTTTTTT. The J gene is TRBJ1-4, the V gene TRBV7-9; D is possibly TRBD1 (6 bases). In germline, CDR1 is SEHNR, CDR2 FQNEAQ (reference sequence). CDR3 length: 15 residues. The ends were cut back, 4 bases at V and 5 bases at J, with 14 bases in the middle. Using reference TRBV7-9 and TRBJ1-4 for the parts outside the CDR3, the full variable domain is DTGVSQNPRHKITKRGQNVTFRCDPISEHNRLYWYRQTLGQGPEFLTYFQNEAQLEKSRLLSDRFSAERPKGSFSTLEIQRTEQGDSAMYLCASSSTGIPNEKLFFGSGTQLSVL.

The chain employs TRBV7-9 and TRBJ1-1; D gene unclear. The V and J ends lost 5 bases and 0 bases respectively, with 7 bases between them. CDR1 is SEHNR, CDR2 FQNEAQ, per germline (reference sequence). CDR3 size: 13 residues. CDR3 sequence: CASSPQLNTEAFF. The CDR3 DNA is TGTGCCAGCAGCCCCCAGTTGAACACTGAAGCTTTCTTT.

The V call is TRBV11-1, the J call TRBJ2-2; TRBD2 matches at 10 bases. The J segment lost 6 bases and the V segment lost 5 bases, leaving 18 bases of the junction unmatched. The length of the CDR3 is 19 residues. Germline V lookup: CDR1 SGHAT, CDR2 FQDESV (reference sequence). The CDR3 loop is CASSLWTSGRISGPGELFF. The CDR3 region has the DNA TGTGCCAGCAGCCTATGGACTAGCGGAAGAATCTCTGGCCCCGGGGAGCTGTTTTTT.

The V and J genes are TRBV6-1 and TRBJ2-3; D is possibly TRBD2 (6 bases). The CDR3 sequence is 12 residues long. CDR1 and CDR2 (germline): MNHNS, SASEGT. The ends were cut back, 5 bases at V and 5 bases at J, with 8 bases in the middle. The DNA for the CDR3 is TGTGCCAGCAGTCTAGCGAAAGATACGCAGTATTTT. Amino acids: CASSLAKDTQYF.

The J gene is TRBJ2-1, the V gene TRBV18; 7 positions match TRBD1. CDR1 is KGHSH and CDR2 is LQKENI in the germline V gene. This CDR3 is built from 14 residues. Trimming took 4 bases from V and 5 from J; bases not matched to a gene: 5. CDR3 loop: CASSRQGRNNEQFF. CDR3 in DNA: TGTGCCAGCTCACGACAGGGACGGAACAATGAGCAGTTCTTC.

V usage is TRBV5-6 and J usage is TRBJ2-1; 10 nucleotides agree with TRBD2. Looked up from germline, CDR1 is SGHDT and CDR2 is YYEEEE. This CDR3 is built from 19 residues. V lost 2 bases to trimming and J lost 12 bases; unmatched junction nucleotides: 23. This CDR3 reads CASSLGGPFETSGRAGQFF. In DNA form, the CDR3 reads TGTGCCAGCAGCTTAGGAGGGCCTTTCGAGACTAGCGGGCGAGCGGGGCAGTTCTTC.

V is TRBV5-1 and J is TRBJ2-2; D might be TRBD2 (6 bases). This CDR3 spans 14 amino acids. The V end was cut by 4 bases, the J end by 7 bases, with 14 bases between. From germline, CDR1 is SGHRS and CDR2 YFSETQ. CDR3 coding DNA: TGCGCCAGCAGCGGGGGACTCCCCGACGGGGAGCTGTTTTTT. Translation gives CASSGGLPDGELFF.

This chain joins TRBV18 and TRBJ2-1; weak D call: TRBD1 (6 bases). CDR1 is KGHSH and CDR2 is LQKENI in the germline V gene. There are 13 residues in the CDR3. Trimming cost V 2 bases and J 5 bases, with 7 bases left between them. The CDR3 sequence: CASSPGQNNEQFF. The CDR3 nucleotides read TGTGCCAGCTCACCAGGACAGAACAATGAGCAGTTCTTC.

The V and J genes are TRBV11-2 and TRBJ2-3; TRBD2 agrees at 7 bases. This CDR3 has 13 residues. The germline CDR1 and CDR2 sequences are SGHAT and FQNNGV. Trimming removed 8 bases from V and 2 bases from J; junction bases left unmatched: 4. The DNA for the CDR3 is TGTGCCAGCGGGGACTACCACACAGATACGCAGTATTTT. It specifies CASGDYHTDTQYF.

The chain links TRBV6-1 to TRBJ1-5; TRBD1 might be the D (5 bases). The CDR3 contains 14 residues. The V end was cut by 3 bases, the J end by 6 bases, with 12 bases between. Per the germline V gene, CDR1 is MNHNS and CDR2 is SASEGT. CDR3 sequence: CASSERGNSQPQHF. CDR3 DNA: TGTGCCAGCAGTGAGCGGGGGAATAGTCAGCCCCAGCATTTT.

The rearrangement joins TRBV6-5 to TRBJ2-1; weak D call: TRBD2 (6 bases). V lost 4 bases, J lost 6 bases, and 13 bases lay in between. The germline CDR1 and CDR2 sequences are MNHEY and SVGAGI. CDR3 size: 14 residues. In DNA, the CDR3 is TGTGCCAGCAGTTTCCGGAGGGAGGTCAATGAGCAGTTCTTC. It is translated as CASSFRREVNEQFF.

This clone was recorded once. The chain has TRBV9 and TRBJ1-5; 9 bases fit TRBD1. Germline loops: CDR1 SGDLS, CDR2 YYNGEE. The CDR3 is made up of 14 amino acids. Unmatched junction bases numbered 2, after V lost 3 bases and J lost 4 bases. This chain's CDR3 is CASSDGTGNQPQHF. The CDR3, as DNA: TGTGCCAGCAGCGACGGGACAGGGAATCAGCCCCAGCATTTT. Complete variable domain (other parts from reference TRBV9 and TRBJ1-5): DSGVTQTPKHLITATGQRVTLRCSPRSGDLSVYWYQQSLDQGLQFLIQYYNGEERAKGNILERFSAQQFPDLHSELNLSSLELGDSALYFCASSDGTGNQPQHFGDGTRLSIL.

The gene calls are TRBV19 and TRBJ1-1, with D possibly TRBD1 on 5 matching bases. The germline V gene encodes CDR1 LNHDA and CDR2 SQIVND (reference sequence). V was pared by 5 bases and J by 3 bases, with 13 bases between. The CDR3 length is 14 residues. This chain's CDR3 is CASSAGTLYTEAFF. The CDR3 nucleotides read TGTGCCAGTAGTGCCGGGACTCTTTACACTGAAGCTTTCTTT.

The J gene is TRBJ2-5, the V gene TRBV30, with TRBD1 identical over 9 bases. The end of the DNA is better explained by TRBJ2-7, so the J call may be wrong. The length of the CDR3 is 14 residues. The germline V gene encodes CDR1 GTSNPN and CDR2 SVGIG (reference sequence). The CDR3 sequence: CAWSTGQGSYEQYF. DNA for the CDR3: TGTGCCTGGAGTACGGGACAGGGCTCCTACGAGCAGTACTTC.

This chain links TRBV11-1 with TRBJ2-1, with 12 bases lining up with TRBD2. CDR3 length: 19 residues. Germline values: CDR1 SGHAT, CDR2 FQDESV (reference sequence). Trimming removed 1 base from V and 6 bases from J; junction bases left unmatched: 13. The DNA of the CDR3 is TGTGCCAGCAGCTTAGTTTCAGTCCTAGCGGGAGGGCCGATCAATGAGCAGTTCTTC. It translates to CASSLVSVLAGGPINEQFF.

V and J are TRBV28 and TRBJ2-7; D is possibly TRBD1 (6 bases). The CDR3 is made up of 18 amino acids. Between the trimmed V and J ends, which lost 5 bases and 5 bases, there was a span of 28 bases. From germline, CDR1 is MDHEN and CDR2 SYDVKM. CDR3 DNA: TGTGCCAGCAGTACCCTGGACAGCGCTCGGGGTCCTGCCGACGAGCAGTACTTC. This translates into CASSTLDSARGPADEQYF.

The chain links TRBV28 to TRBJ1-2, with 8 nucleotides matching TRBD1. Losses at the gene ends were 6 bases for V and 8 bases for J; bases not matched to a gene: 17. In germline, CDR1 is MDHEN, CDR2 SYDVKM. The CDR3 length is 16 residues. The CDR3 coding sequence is TGTGCCAGCAGGGCTCCCGGACAGGGTTCTTCTTGGGGCTACACCTTC. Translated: CASRAPGQGSSWGYTF.

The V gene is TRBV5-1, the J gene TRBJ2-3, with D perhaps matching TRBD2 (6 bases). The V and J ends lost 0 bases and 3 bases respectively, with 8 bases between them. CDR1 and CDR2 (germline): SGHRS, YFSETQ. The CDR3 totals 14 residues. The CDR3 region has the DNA TGCGCCAGCAGCTTGGCGGGGACTACAGATACGCAGTATTTT. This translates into CASSLAGTTDTQYF.

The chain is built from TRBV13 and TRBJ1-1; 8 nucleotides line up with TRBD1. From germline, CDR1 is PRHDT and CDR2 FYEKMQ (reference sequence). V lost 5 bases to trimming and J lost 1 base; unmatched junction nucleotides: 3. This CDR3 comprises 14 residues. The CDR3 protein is CASSPGQENTEAFF. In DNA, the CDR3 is TGTGCCAGCAGCCCGGGACAGGAGAACACTGAAGCTTTCTTT.

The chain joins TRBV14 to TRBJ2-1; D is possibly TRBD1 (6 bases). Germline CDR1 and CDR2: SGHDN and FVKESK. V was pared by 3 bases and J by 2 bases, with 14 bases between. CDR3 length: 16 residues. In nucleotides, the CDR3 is TGTGCCAGCAGCCAGGCTACAGGGTGGCCCTACAATGAGCAGTTCTTC. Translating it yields CASSQATGWPYNEQFF.

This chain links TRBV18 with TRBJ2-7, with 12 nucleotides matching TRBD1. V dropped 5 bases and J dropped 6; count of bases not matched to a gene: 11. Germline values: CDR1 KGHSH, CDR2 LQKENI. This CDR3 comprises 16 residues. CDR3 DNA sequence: TGTGCCAGCTCATCTGGCGGGGGACAGGGGGCGTTCGAGCAGTACTTC. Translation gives CASSSGGGQGAFEQYF.

The CDR3 protein is CASSPQAGFSYEQYF. CDR3 coding DNA: TGTGCCAGTAGTCCCCAAGCGGGATTCTCCTACGAGCAGTACTTC. The rearrangement links TRBV19 to TRBJ2-7; 7 bases agree with TRBD2. V lost 5 bases to trimming and J lost 0 bases; unmatched junction nucleotides: 7. The germline V gene has CDR1 LNHDA and CDR2 SQIVND (reference sequence). This CDR3 has 15 amino acids.

CDR3 loop: CASEGVGSYEQYV. For the CDR3, the DNA is TGTGCCAGCGAGGGGGTAGGGTCATACGAGCAGTACGTC. The chain has TRBV2 and TRBJ2-7, with a tentative D call TRBD1 (6 bases). CDR3 length: 13 residues. V shed 8 bases and J shed 4 bases, with 15 bases lying between them. Germline V lookup: CDR1 SNHLY, CDR2 FYNNEI.

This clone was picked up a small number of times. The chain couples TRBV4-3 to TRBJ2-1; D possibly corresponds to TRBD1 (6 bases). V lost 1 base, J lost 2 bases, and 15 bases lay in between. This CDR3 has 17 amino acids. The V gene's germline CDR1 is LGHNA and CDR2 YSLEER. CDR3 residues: CASSQASRQGTYNEQFF. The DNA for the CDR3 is TGCGCCAGCAGCCAAGCCTCGAGGCAGGGGACCTACAATGAGCAGTTCTTC.

DNA for the CDR3: TGTGCCAGCAGCTTAGGTCTGCCGGGAGGGACCACAGATACGCAGTATTTT. Residues: CASSLGLPGGTTDTQYF. The chain has TRBV7-6 and TRBJ2-3; 8 bases agree with TRBD2. CDR1 and CDR2 (germline): SGHVS, FNYEAQ. This CDR3 is 17 amino acids long. V lost 1 base to trimming and J lost 2 bases; unmatched junction nucleotides: 8.

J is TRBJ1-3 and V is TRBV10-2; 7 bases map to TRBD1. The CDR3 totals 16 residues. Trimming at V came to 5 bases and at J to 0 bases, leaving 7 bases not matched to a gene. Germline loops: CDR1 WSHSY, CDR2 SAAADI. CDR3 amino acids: CASSRGQTGSGNTIYF. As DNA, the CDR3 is TGCGCCAGCAGTCGGGGACAGACGGGCTCTGGAAACACCATATATTTT.

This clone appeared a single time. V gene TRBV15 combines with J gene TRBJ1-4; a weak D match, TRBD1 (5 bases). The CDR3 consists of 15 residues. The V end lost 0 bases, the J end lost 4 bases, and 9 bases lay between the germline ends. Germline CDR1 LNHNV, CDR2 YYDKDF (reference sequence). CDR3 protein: CATSREYGGNEKLFF. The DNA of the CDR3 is TGTGCCACCAGCAGAGAGTACGGGGGTAATGAAAAACTGTTTTTT.

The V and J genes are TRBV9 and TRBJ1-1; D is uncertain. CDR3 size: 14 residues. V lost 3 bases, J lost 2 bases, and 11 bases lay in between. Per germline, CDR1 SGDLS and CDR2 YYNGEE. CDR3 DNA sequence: TGTGCCAGCAGCGATAATACAGTAAACACTGAAGCTTTCTTT. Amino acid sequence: CASSDNTVNTEAFF. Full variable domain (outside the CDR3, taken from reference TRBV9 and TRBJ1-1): DSGVTQTPKHLITATGQRVTLRCSPRSGDLSVYWYQQSLDQGLQFLIQYYNGEERAKGNILERFSAQQFPDLHSELNLSSLELGDSALYFCASSDNTVNTEAFFGQGTRLTVV.

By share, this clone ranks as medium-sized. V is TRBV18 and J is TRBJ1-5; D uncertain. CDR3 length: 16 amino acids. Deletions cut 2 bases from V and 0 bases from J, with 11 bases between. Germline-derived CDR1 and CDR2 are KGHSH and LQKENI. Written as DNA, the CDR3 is TGTGCCAGCTCACCAGTATGGGAGTTTAGCAATCAGCCCCAGCATTTT. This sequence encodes CASSPVWEFSNQPQHF.